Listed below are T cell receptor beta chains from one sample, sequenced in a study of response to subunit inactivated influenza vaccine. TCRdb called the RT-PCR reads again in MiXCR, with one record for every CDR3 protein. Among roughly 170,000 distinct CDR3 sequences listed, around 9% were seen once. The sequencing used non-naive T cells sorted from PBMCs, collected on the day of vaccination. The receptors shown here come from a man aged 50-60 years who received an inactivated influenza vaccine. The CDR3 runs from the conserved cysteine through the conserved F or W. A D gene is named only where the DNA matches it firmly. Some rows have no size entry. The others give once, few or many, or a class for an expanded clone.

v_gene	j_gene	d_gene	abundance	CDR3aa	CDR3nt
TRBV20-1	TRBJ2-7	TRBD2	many	CSAASGRAGGEQYF	TGCAGTGCGGCTAGCGGGAGGGCGGGAGGCGAGCAGTACTTC
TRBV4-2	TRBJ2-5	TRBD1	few	CASSQGTGNPETQYF	TGTGCCAGCAGCCAAGGGACAGGGAACCCGGAGACCCAGTACTTC
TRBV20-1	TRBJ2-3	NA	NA	CSASPFAGSTDTQYF	TGCAGTGCTAGCCCGTTCGCTGGGAGCACAGATACGCAGTATTTT
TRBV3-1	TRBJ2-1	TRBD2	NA	CASSQIKELAGEVGEQFF	TGTGCCAGCAGCCAAATTAAGGAACTAGCGGGAGAGGTTGGTGAGCAGTTCTTC
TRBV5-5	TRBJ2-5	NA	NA	CASSEDSQETQYF	TGTGCCAGCAGCGAGGACAGCCAAGAGACCCAGTACTTC
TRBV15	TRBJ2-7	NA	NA	CATSRDPGNTYEQYF	TGTGCCACCAGCAGAGATCCGGGAAACACCTACGAGCAGTACTTC
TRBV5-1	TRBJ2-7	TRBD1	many	CASSTGDRGPYEQYF	TGCGCCAGCAGCACCGGGGACAGGGGTCCCTACGAGCAGTACTTC
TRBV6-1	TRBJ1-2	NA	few	CASSRTVGNYGYTF	TGTGCCAGCAGCCGAACCGTCGGGAACTATGGCTACACCTTC
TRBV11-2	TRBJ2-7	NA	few	CASSARDNYYEQYF	TGTGCCAGCAGCGCCCGGGACAACTATTACGAGCAGTACTTC
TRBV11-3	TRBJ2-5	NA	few	CASSASARLTETQYF	TGTGCCAGCAGCGCAAGCGCCAGGTTGACAGAGACCCAGTACTTC
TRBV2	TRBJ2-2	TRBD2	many	CASSPGLAGPDTGELFF	TGTGCCAGCAGCCCGGGACTAGCGGGCCCTGACACCGGGGAGCTGTTTTTT
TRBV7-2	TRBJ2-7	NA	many	CASSLEAGTYEQYF	TGTGCCAGCAGCTTAGAGGCAGGGACGTACGAGCAGTACTTC
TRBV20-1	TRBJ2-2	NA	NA	CSASDLKTGELFF	TGCAGTGCTAGTGATCTGAAAACCGGGGAGCTGTTTTTT
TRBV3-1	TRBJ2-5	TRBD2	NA	CASTQEWLAGGGETQYF	TGTGCCAGCACCCAAGAATGGCTAGCGGGAGGTGGTGAGACCCAGTACTTC
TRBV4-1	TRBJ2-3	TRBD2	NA	CASSLLAGDSTDTQYF	TGCGCCAGCAGCCTACTAGCGGGGGACAGCACAGATACGCAGTATTTT
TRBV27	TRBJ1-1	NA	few	CASSSPERWTEAFF	TGTGCCAGCAGTTCCCCGGAAAGGTGGACTGAAGCTTTCTTT
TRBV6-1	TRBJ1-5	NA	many	CASSEAGGVQPQHF	TGTGCCAGCAGTGAAGCTGGGGGGGTTCAGCCCCAGCATTTT
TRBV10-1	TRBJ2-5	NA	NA	CASSDRAGPKETQYF	TGCGCCAGCAGTGATCGGGCAGGGCCCAAAGAGACCCAGTACTTC
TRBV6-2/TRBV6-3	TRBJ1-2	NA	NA	CASSPAEIYGYTF	TGTGCCAGCAGTCCAGCCGAAATCTATGGCTACACCTTC
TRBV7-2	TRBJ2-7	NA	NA	CASLKGPGSHEQYF	TGTGCCAGCCTGAAGGGGCCAGGAAGCCACGAGCAGTACTTC
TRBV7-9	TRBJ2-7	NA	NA	CASRGSRSYEQYF	TGTGCCAGCAGGGGGTCACGATCCTACGAGCAGTACTTC
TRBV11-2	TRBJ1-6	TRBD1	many	CASKGQPNSPLHF	TGTGCCAGCAAGGGACAGCCTAATTCACCCCTCCACTTT
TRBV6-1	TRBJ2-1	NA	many	CAADRAGGPYNEQFF	TGTGCCGCAGACAGGGCGGGGGGTCCCTACAATGAGCAGTTCTTC